The next 18 T cell receptor beta chains were all read from a single sample in a study of radiotherapy plus CTLA-4 blockade in lung cancer listed by TCRdb under 2018. Library preparation employed the immunoSEQ multiplex PCR assay. TCRdb took over this immuneACCESS table, retaining in-frame rearrangements with V and J assigned. Such tables are incomplete; in checked studies, under half of the missing clones stem from an unresolved V gene, and the remainder is unexplained. This sample is represented by under 100,000 clones; approximately 83% of them were singletons. The top ten clonotypes cover roughly 14% of the sample. Specimen: peripheral blood, collected from a patient treated with radiotherapy plus ipilimumab. These receptors were taken from a human donor with non-small cell lung cancer that progressed on radiotherapy plus ipilimumab.

A note on this clone: Because the CDR3's place on the DNA is in doubt, the DNA is left out and the CDR3 is given as listed by TCRdb. The rearrangement uses TRBV28 and TRBJ1-2; the table's TRBD1 call for D was not verified on the DNA. Germline CDR1 is MDHEN and CDR2 is SYDVKM. The CDR3 is 15 amino acids in total, end residues counted. CDR3: CASSSSGQGRYGYTF.

This clone has a single count. This rearrangement joins TRBV7-8 to TRBJ2-3, with 8 bases matching TRBD2. Per germline, CDR1 SGHVS and CDR2 FQNEAQ. The CDR3 totals 15 residues. The V and J ends lost 5 bases and 2 bases, in that order; junction bases with no gene match: 6. The CDR3 is CASSLGGGLTDTQYF. The CDR3 DNA follows: TGTGCCAGCAGCCTCGGGGGGGGCCTCACAGATACGCAGTATTTT.

The chain combines TRBV15 with TRBJ1-5; no reliable D call. The CDR3 is made up of 14 amino acids. Germline V CDR1 and CDR2: LNHNV, YYDKDF (reference sequence). With 6 bases removed from V and 2 bases from J, the gap between germline ends came to 11 bases. DNA for the CDR3: TGTGCCACCAGGTCGGGGAACGGCAATCAGCCCCAGCATTTT. Translated, it gives CATRSGNGNQPQHF.

The chain employs TRBV7-2 and TRBJ1-5; tentatively, D is TRBD1 (5 bases). V lost 5 bases and J 4 bases, leaving 12 bases between the germline ends. CDR3 length: 14 amino acids. Germline loops: CDR1 SGHTA, CDR2 FQGNSA. The CDR3 protein is CASSQTGLNQPQHF. The CDR3 nucleotides read TGTGCCAGCAGCCAAACAGGATTAAATCAGCCCCAGCATTTT.

The rearrangement joins TRBV14 to TRBJ2-5; the D is unclear. This CDR3 has 15 amino acids. Germline CDR1 SGHDN, CDR2 FVKESK. The ends were cut back, 1 base at V and 5 bases at J, with 14 bases in the middle. CDR3 loop: CASSQGLLDAETQYF. CDR3 sequence (DNA): TGTGCCAGCAGCCAAGGTCTCTTGGACGCGGAGACCCAGTACTTC.

The chain carries TRBV5-1 and TRBJ2-5; D perhaps matches TRBD2 (5 bases). Trimming stripped 2 bases from V and 4 bases from J, with 9 bases between. The CDR3 length is 13 residues. The germline CDR1 and CDR2 sequences are SGHRS and YFSETQ. The CDR3 spells CASSFASRETQYF. The CDR3 DNA reads TGCGCCAGCAGCTTCGCTAGCCGAGAGACCCAGTACTTC. The complete variable domain, with remaining parts taken from reference TRBV5-1 and TRBJ2-5, reads KAGVTQTPRYLIKTRGQQVTLSCSPISGHRSVSWYQQTPGQGLQFLFEYFSETQRNKGNFPGRFSGRQFSNSRSEMNVSTLELGDSALYLCASSFASRETQYFGPGTRLLVL.

In DNA form, the CDR3 reads TGTGCCAGCAGCTTATCTGCGAACGAGCAGTACTTC. It is translated as CASSLSANEQYF. This chain connects TRBV7-3 to TRBJ2-7; D gene ambiguous. The germline V and J ends were trimmed by 2 bases and 5 bases, with 7 bases remaining between them. Germline V gives CDR1 SGHTA, CDR2 FQGTGA. There are 12 residues in the CDR3.

A few counts support this clone. The rearrangement links TRBV30 to TRBJ2-2; 8 nucleotides match TRBD1. V was clipped by 6 bases and J by 3 bases; unmatched bases: 6. The CDR3 runs to 14 residues. Germline loops: CDR1 GTSNPN, CDR2 SVGIG (reference sequence). The CDR3 DNA is TGTGCCTGTTTGGACAGGGTTTACACCGGGGAGCTGTTTTTT. This encodes CACLDRVYTGELFF.

The V call is TRBV4-1, the J call TRBJ2-4; TRBD2 is a possible D gene (5 bases). Germline V lookup: CDR1 MGHRA, CDR2 YSYEKL. The CDR3 sequence is 13 residues long. V was trimmed by 3 bases and J by 5 bases, leaving 8 bases between them. CDR3 in amino acids: CASSHLGENIQYF. The CDR3, as DNA: TGCGCCAGCAGCCACCTCGGGGAAAACATTCAGTACTTC.

J is TRBJ2-3 and V is TRBV25-1, with 11 bases that match TRBD2. The CDR3 consists of 16 residues. CDR1 is MGHDK, CDR2 SYGVNS, per germline. With 4 bases clipped from V and 2 bases from J, the junction kept 5 bases outside the gene matches. The CDR3 is CASSATSGRDTDTQYF. CDR3 nucleotides: TGTGCCAGCAGTGCAACTAGCGGGAGAGACACAGATACGCAGTATTTT.

The chain recombines TRBV27 with TRBJ2-3; 7 bases are shared with TRBD1. V shed 5 bases and J 4 bases; nucleotides not matched to a gene: 6. CDR1 is MNHEY and CDR2 is SMNVEV in the germline V gene (reference sequence). The CDR3 totals 14 residues. The CDR3 DNA reads as TGTGCCAGCAGTCCGACAGGGAGAGCAGATACGCAGTATTTT. It yields the protein CASSPTGRADTQYF.

The chain is built from TRBV5-1 and TRBJ2-1; 13 bases agree with TRBD2. V lost 7 bases, J lost 7 bases, and 5 bases stayed unmatched. This CDR3 is built from 14 residues. Germline V gene lookup returns CDR1 SGHRS and CDR2 YFSETQ. The CDR3, as DNA: TGCGCCAGCCGACTAGCGGGGGGCCGGAATGAGCAGTTCTTC. Translating it yields CASRLAGGRNEQFF.

The chain carries TRBV29-1 and TRBJ1-1, with D hard to call. Germline V gene sequence: CDR1 SQVTM, CDR2 ANQGSEA. The CDR3 loop spans 12 amino acids. V was cut by 4 bases and J by 1 base, with 7 bases left in between. The CDR3 region has the DNA TGCAGCGTTGGGCTGAGGAACACTGAAGCTTTCTTT. Translated: CSVGLRNTEAFF.

V and J are TRBV21-1 and TRBJ2-1; the table's TRBD2 call for D was not verified on the DNA. TRBV21-1 is annotated as a pseudogene. The CDR3 is 14 amino acids. In DNA, the CDR3 is TGTGCCAGCAGCAAAAACCGGCGGTACAATGAGCAGTTCTTC. Its protein product is CASSKNRRYNEQFF.

A single count supports this clone. The V and J genes are TRBV7-9 and TRBJ2-3, with 7 bases fitting TRBD1. CDR1 SEHNR and CDR2 FQNEAQ come from the germline V gene (reference sequence). CDR3 size: 15 residues. Germline trimming cut 2 bases from V and 5 bases from J; bases unmatched to any gene: 7. The CDR3 spells CASSLLTGLGDTQYF. The CDR3 region has the DNA TGTGCCAGCAGCTTACTGACAGGGTTAGGAGATACGCAGTATTTT.

This chain uses TRBV4-3 with TRBJ2-1; TRBD2 agrees at 9 bases. The CDR3 has 17 residues. V lost 0 bases, J lost 8 bases, and 11 bases stayed unmatched. Germline values: CDR1 LGHNA, CDR2 YSLEER. CDR3 in amino acids: CASSQDAAGGLWYEQFF. In DNA, the CDR3 is TGCGCCAGCAGCCAAGATGCAGCGGGAGGTCTCTGGTATGAGCAGTTCTTC.

The chain employs TRBV9 and TRBJ1-4; 11 bases are shared with TRBD1. The CDR3 consists of 16 residues. With 3 bases clipped from V and 3 bases from J, the junction kept 4 bases outside the gene matches. CDR1 and CDR2 from the germline V gene are SGDLS and YYNGEE. The CDR3 spells CASSGGQGAPNEKLFF. The CDR3 DNA follows: TGTGCCAGCAGCGGCGGACAGGGGGCCCCTAATGAAAAACTGTTTTTT. Using reference TRBV9 and TRBJ1-4 for the parts outside the CDR3, the full variable domain is DSGVTQTPKHLITATGQRVTLRCSPRSGDLSVYWYQQSLDQGLQFLIQYYNGEERAKGNILERFSAQQFPDLHSELNLSSLELGDSALYFCASSGGQGAPNEKLFFGSGTQLSVL.

The chain recombines TRBV6-1 with TRBJ1-1; 8 nucleotides align to TRBD1. The trim removed 10 bases at V and 5 bases at J, leaving 3 bases unmatched. The length of the CDR3 is 11 residues. Germline assignment: CDR1 MNHNS and CDR2 SASEGT. CDR3 sequence (DNA): TGTGCCACAGGGGGCTCGACTGAAGCTTTCTTT. It encodes CATGGSTEAFF.